Here is one T cell receptor beta chain with its context. Its antigen remains unidentified. The source of the blood RNA was unsorted whole blood, and germline DNA was extracted as well. This entry comes from a study of tumor-infiltrating lymphocytes in primary liver carcinoma. V dropped 8 bases and J dropped 4; count of bases not matched to a gene: 7. The CDR3 covers 14 residues. A primer in the constant region served to generate TCR beta cDNA from 500 to 600 ng of total RNA. Three nested multiplex PCR rounds of slightly modified ARM-PCR generated TCR beta libraries. TRBV1-TRBV30 forward primers paired with a C-beta reverse primer drove the first two PCR rounds, roughly 10 cycles each. TCRdb analysed the multiplex PCR reads with MiXCR anew, one entry per CDR3 protein. Counted here are approximately 300,000 distinct CDR3 sequences, more than 55% occurring once; the ten biggest clones make up roughly 9%.

General study results and limits: It was in tumors, not blood, that the top-250-clone fraction was significantly higher (p = 0.039).

The source material was peripheral blood. The rearrangement links TRBV12-3 or TRBV12-4 to TRBJ2-4; TRBD1 matches at 8 bases. The sequence came from a man between 35 and 55 years old with primary liver carcinoma and hepatitis B virus infection. CDR3 nucleotide sequence: TGTGCCAGCGGCTTCTGGGACAGGAAAAACATTCAGTACTTC. Amino acid sequence: CASGFWDRKNIQYF.